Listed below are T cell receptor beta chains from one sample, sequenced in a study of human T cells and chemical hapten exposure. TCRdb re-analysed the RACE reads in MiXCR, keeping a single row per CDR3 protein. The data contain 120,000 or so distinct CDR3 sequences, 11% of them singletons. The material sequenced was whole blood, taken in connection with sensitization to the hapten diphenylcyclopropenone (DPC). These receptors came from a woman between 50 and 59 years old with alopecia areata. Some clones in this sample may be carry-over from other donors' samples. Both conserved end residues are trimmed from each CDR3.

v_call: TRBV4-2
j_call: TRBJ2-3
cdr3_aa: ASGYSGVSDTQY

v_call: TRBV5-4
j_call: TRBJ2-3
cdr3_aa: ASSLALGGGSDTQY

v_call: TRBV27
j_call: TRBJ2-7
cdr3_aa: ASSAGTGYEQY

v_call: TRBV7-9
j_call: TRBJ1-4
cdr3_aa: ASSLEEKQLF

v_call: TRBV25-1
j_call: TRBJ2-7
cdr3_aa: ASSPCGVSYEQY

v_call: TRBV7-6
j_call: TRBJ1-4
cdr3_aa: ASSAEGLGGEKLF

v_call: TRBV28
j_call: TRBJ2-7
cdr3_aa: ASSHPKMLWEQY

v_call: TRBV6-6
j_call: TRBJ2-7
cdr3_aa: ASSYEGGGYEQY

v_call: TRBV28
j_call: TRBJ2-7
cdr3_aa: ASSQGFPSLKTGSNEQY

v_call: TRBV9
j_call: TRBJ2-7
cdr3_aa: ASSPTGDSYEQY

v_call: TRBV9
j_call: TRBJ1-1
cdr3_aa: ASSVEAGENTEAF

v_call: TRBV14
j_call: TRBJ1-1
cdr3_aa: ASSQGPGRNTEAF

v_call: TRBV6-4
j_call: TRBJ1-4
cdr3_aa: ASSDSKWRGNEKLF

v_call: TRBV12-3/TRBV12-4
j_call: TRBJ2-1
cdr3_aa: ASRGTGAEQF

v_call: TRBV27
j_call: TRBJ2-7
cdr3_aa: ASSPPAPWTGPYEQY

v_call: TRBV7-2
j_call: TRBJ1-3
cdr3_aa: ASSTPDCGNTIY

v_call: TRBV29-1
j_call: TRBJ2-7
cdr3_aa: SASLSSYEQY

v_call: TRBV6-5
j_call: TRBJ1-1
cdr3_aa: ASWTANTEAF

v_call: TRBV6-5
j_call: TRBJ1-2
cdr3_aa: ASREQGISGYT

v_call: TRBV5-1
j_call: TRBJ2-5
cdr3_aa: ASRTGGNQETQY

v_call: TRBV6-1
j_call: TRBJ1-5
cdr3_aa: ASSEGDEQPQH

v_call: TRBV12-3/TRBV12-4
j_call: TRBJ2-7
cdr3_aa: ASSLDSPYEQY

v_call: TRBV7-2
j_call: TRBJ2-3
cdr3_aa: ATIAGLPTDTQY

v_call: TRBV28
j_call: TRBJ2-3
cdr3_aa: ASSLGGGRGRTDTQY

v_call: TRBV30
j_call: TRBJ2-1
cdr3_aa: AWRPSSSGRQF